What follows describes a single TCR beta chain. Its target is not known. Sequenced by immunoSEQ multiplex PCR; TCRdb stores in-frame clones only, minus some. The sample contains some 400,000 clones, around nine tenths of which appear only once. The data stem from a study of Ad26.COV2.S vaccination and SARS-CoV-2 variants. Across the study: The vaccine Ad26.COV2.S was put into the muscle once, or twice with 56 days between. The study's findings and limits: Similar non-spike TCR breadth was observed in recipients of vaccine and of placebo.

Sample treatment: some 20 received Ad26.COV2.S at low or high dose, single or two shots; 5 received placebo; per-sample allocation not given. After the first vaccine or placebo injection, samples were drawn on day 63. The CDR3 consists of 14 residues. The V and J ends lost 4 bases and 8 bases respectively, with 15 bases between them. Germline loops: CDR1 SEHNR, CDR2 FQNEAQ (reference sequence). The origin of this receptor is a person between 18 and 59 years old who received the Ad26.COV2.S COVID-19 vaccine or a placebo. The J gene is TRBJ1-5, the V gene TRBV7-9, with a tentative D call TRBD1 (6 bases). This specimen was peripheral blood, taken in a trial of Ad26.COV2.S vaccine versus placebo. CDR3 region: CASSSSGVQEPQHF. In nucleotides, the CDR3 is TGTGCCAGCAGCTCTTCAGGGGTACAAGAGCCCCAGCATTTT.